This T cell receptor beta chain was captured in a study of shared clonotypes between healthy human individuals. The wider study: The cohort comprised a couple of women and a few men. Their ages spanned 18 to 49 years.

General observations from the study: Unshared clonotypes carried lower generation probabilities than those common to all four donors.

Every subset had its genomic DNA shared out evenly among several immunoSEQ plates. TCRdb's copy holds only in-frame clones and misses some; the assay was immunoSEQ multiplex PCR. The sample lists about 680,000 clones; 92% were seen once. This CDR3 region has 15 residues. V shed 3 bases, J shed 2 bases, and the junction held 3 bases outside the gene matches. CDR1 is MNHNS, CDR2 SASEGT, per germline. In regard to this clone: The target antigen is unknown.

The naive CD8 subset, CD45RO-negative cells positively selected for CCR7, excluded terminally differentiated effector memory CD45RA+ cells. Sequencing was carried out using naive CD8+ T cells sorted from blood. The source of this sequence is a man aged 25 to 40 in good health. The chain joins TRBV6-1 to TRBJ2-7; 11 bases match TRBD2. This chain's CDR3 is CASSDGTSGAYEQYF. Written as DNA, the CDR3 is TGTGCCAGCAGTGACGGGACTAGCGGAGCCTACGAGCAGTACTTC.